One sample yielded the 24 T cell receptor beta chains listed below, sequenced in a study of cytomegalovirus exposure and HLA in healthy donors. The PCR used 60 Vbeta and 13 Jbeta primers. Sequencing was performed with immunoSEQ multiplex PCR; in TCRdb, only in-frame clones are kept and a portion is missing. The table lists 100,000 to 150,000 clones, more than 70% of them singletons, with about 3.9% in the top ten. Input material: PBMCs. The receptors were gathered from a man over 45 in good health and CMV-seropositive.

The chain recombines TRBV6-5 with TRBJ2-1; 8 bases agree with TRBD1. Germline values: CDR1 MNHEY, CDR2 SVGAGI. This CDR3 region has 15 residues. The J segment lost 7 bases and the V segment lost 2 bases, leaving 7 bases of the junction unmatched. CDR3 sequence: CASSYGRQGRNEQFF. As DNA, the CDR3 is TGTGCCAGCAGTTACGGACGACAGGGGAGGAATGAGCAGTTCTTC.

The gene calls are TRBV19 and TRBJ1-4; maybe TRBD1 (5 bases). CDR1 LNHDA and CDR2 SQIVND come from the germline V gene (reference sequence). Deletions cut 7 bases from V and 2 bases from J, with 38 bases between. There are 23 residues in the CDR3. The CDR3 nucleotides read TGTGCCAGTAAGGTCCCCCACTTATGGGCCCACCACCAGGGTGTAAAGACTAATGAAAAACTGTTTTTT. As protein: CASKVPHLWAHHQGVKTNEKLFF. Based on the CDR3 plus reference TRBV19 and TRBJ1-4, the full variable domain is DGGITQSPKYLFRKEGQNVTLSCEQNLNHDAMYWYRQDPGQGLRLIYYSQIVNDFQKGDIAEGYSVSREKKESFPLTVTSAQKNPTAFYLCASKVPHLWAHHQGVKTNEKLFFGSGTQLSVL.

This clone was detected once. This chain joins TRBV11-3 and TRBJ2-3; 12 nucleotides match TRBD2. Germline V CDR1 and CDR2: SGHNT, YENEEA. The CDR3 length is 17 residues. Trimming removed 6 bases from V and 3 bases from J; junction bases left unmatched: 10. CDR3 DNA sequence: TGTGCCAGCAGTAAGCGAACCGGGACTAGCGGGACAGATACGCAGTATTTT. Its translation is CASSKRTGTSGTDTQYF.

This rearrangement joins TRBV7-8 to TRBJ1-2; D gene uncertain. The CDR3 extends over 14 amino acids. V was clipped by 5 bases and J by 0 bases, with 10 bases between them. Germline CDR1 reads SGHVS; CDR2 reads FQNEAQ. In DNA, the CDR3 is TGTGCCAGCAGCCCCGCGATTGCTAACTATGGCTACACCTTC. It encodes CASSPAIANYGYTF.

The V gene is TRBV7-6, the J gene TRBJ2-2, with a tentative D call TRBD2 (6 bases). Looked up from germline, CDR1 is SGHVS and CDR2 is FNYEAQ. This CDR3 contains 14 residues. V shed 5 bases and J shed 6 bases, with 13 bases lying between them. CDR3 protein: CASSVRLEPGELFF. The CDR3 DNA is TGTGCCAGCAGCGTAAGACTAGAACCCGGGGAGCTGTTTTTT.

The V gene is TRBV6-5, the J gene TRBJ1-1; 9 bases map to TRBD1. The CDR3 runs to 14 residues. V dropped 7 bases and J dropped 5; count of bases not matched to a gene: 8. Per the germline V gene, CDR1 is MNHEY and CDR2 is SVGAGI. This chain's CDR3 is CASITGGAVTEAFF. CDR3 bases: TGTGCCAGCATCACAGGGGGCGCGGTGACTGAAGCTTTCTTT.

The V call is TRBV5-1, the J call TRBJ2-3; TRBD2 aligns across 7 bases. Trimming cost V 2 bases and J 3 bases; bases outside gene matches: 9. The CDR3 sequence is 16 residues long. CDR1 SGHRS and CDR2 YFSETQ come from the germline V gene. Here the CDR3 DNA reads TGCGCCAGCAGCTTCCCGGCGGGAGTTACGACAGATACGCAGTATTTT. It yields the protein CASSFPAGVTTDTQYF.

V is TRBV19 and J is TRBJ1-2, with D unresolved. Germline CDR1 LNHDA, CDR2 SQIVND (reference sequence). The V end was cut by 7 bases, the J end by 7 bases, with 22 bases between. The CDR3 sequence is 15 residues long. This chain's CDR3 is CASTTRGQFLSGYTF. The DNA for the CDR3 is TGTGCCAGTACCACCCGTGGCCAATTCTTATCTGGCTACACCTTC.

The J gene is TRBJ1-6, the V gene TRBV5-1; D not certain. V was pared by 5 bases and J by 7 bases, with 13 bases between. Germline V gives CDR1 SGHRS, CDR2 YFSETQ. The CDR3 totals 14 residues. In nucleotides, the CDR3 is TGCGCCAGCAGATTAGACACTGAGAATTCACCCCTCCACTTT. Protein: CASRLDTENSPLHF.

This rearrangement joins TRBV19 to TRBJ2-2; 7 positions agree with TRBD1. CDR1 and CDR2 from the germline V gene are LNHDA and SQIVND (reference sequence). Trimming took 7 bases from V and 1 from J; bases not matched to a gene: 6. The CDR3 sequence is 15 residues long. As DNA, the CDR3 is TGTGCCAGTAATGCGCGGACAGGGAACACCGGGGAGCTGTTTTTT. It translates to CASNARTGNTGELFF.

The chain joins TRBV7-2 to TRBJ2-2, with 10 nucleotides matching TRBD1. The CDR3 totals 16 residues. Per germline, CDR1 SGHTA and CDR2 FQGNSA. Trimming took 2 bases from V and 6 from J; bases not matched to a gene: 6. CDR3 loop: CASSLRTGTGAGELFF. The CDR3 DNA reads as TGTGCCAGCAGCTTACGAACAGGGACAGGGGCCGGGGAGCTGTTTTTT.

The chain carries TRBV7-3 and TRBJ2-3, with D unresolved. Trimming shortened V by 5 bases and J by 4 bases, and 10 bases separated the two germline ends. The CDR3 covers 13 residues. The V gene's germline CDR1 is SGHTA and CDR2 FQGTGA. Written as DNA, the CDR3 is TGTGCCAGCAGCCCGACTCGGGCAGATACGCAGTATTTT. Translation gives CASSPTRADTQYF.

This clone was observed once. The chain couples TRBV19 to TRBJ2-6; no clear D. The germline CDR1 and CDR2 sequences are LNHDA and SQIVND (reference sequence). Trimming cost V 4 bases and J 3 bases, with 4 bases left between them. The CDR3 consists of 13 residues. CDR3 in DNA: TGTGCCAGTAGTACCTATGGGGCCAACGTCCTGACTTTC. Translated, it gives CASSTYGANVLTF.

The chain has TRBV7-8 and TRBJ1-1; D gene uncertain. Germline lookup yields CDR1 SGHVS and CDR2 FQNEAQ. The CDR3 spans 13 residues. V was cut by 1 base and J by 1 base, with 4 bases left in between. CDR3 region: CASSLVRNTEAFF. The DNA for the CDR3 is TGTGCCAGCAGCTTAGTTAGGAACACTGAAGCTTTCTTT.

The J gene is TRBJ1-1, the V gene TRBV19; D is possibly TRBD1 (6 bases). This CDR3 region has 16 residues. The V and J ends lost 4 bases and 6 bases respectively, with 21 bases between them. Germline-derived CDR1 and CDR2 are LNHDA and SQIVND (reference sequence). CDR3 DNA sequence: TGTGCCAGTAGTAGGGGGACCCCAGGGGAAGTGGCTGAAGCTTTCTTT. Its translation is CASSRGTPGEVAEAFF.

This chain uses TRBV5-1 with TRBJ2-7; no reliable D call. The CDR3 is made up of 15 amino acids. From germline, CDR1 is SGHRS and CDR2 YFSETQ. Trimming cost V 0 bases and J 2 bases, with 12 bases left between them. CDR3 sequence (DNA): TGCGCCAGCAGCTTGGAGGTGGGCAGAACCTACGAGCAGTACTTC. Translated, it gives CASSLEVGRTYEQYF.

This chain connects TRBV5-4 to TRBJ1-2; 7 bases agree with TRBD1. CDR3 length: 14 residues. The ends lost 4 bases at V and 4 bases at J; junction bases unmatched: 7. Germline V gene sequence: CDR1 SGHNT, CDR2 YYREEE (reference sequence). CDR3 DNA sequence: TGTGCCAGCAGCACCACAACAGGGGCCTATGGCTACACCTTC. Its protein is CASSTTTGAYGYTF.

This chain uses TRBV16 with TRBJ2-7, with TRBD2 identical over 8 bases. The CDR3 is made up of 14 amino acids. The germline V gene has CDR1 KGHSY and CDR2 FQNENV. Unmatched junction bases numbered 0, after V lost 2 bases and J lost 0 bases. Written as DNA, the CDR3 is TGTGCCAGCAGCCAAAGCGGGAGCTCCTACGAGCAGTACTTC. This gives the protein CASSQSGSSYEQYF.

This clone was recorded many times. The V gene is TRBV2, the J gene TRBJ2-7; no firm D call. The length of the CDR3 is 14 residues. Trimming took 7 bases from V and 3 from J, leaving 16 bases between them. CDR1 is SNHLY and CDR2 is FYNNEI in the germline V gene. This CDR3 is CASTDSEEVYEQYF. The DNA for the CDR3 is TGTGCCAGCACCGACTCTGAAGAAGTCTACGAGCAGTACTTC. Supplemented by reference TRBV2 and TRBJ2-7, the full variable domain reads EPEVTQTPSHQVTQMGQEVILRCVPISNHLYFYWYRQILGQKVEFLVSFYNNEISEKSEIFDDQFSVERPDGSNFTLKIRSTKLEDSAMYFCASTDSEEVYEQYFGPGTRLTVT.

V is TRBV7-9 and J is TRBJ1-6; possibly TRBD1 for D (6 bases). The CDR3 runs 15 residues. Germline CDR1 SEHNR, CDR2 FQNEAQ (reference sequence). The ends were cut back, 4 bases at V and 6 bases at J, with 13 bases in the middle. The CDR3 DNA follows: TGTGCCAGCAGCTCTTCCGGGACATTTAATTCACCCCTCCACTTT. Translating gives CASSSSGTFNSPLHF. Using reference TRBV7-9 and TRBJ1-6 for the parts outside the CDR3, the full variable domain is DTGVSQNPRHKITKRGQNVTFRCDPISEHNRLYWYRQTLGQGPEFLTYFQNEAQLEKSRLLSDRFSAERPKGSFSTLEIQRTEQGDSAMYLCASSSSGTFNSPLHFGNGTRLTVT.

CDR3 sequence reads: CASSRSGQGNGYTF. For the CDR3, the DNA is TGTGCCAGCAGTCGCTCGGGACAGGGTAATGGCTACACCTTC. This chain links TRBV27 with TRBJ1-2; 9 positions agree with TRBD1. Germline-derived CDR1 and CDR2 are MNHEY and SMNVEV (reference sequence). Trimming cost V 5 bases and J 6 bases; bases outside gene matches: 7. The CDR3 spans 14 residues.

V is TRBV7-8 and J is TRBJ1-5; no firm D call. The CDR3 length is 15 residues. Germline CDR1 SGHVS, CDR2 FQNEAQ. V lost 1 base and J 3 bases, leaving 10 bases between the germline ends. CDR3 amino acids: CASSLVAASNQPQHF. DNA for the CDR3: TGTGCCAGCAGCTTAGTAGCTGCCTCCAATCAGCCCCAGCATTTT.

This clone was picked up one time. V usage is TRBV7-2 and J usage is TRBJ1-3, with TRBD1 identical over 9 bases. Germline V gene data show CDR1 as SGHTA and CDR2 as FQGNSA. The CDR3 is made up of 15 amino acids. With V trimmed by 5 bases and J by 4 bases, 6 bases remained unmatched. CDR3 bases: TGTGCCAGCAGCCTACAGGGGGCATTGGGAAACACCATATATTTT. It yields the protein CASSLQGALGNTIYF.

The CDR3 DNA reads as TGTGCCAGCAGTAGCGGGGCCGACTATGGCTACACCTTC. It yields the protein CASSSGADYGYTF. The rearrangement uses TRBV7-9 and TRBJ1-2; D is perhaps TRBD1 (5 bases). This CDR3 spans 13 amino acids. The V gene's germline CDR1 is SEHNR and CDR2 FQNEAQ (reference sequence). Trimming took 6 bases from V and 3 from J, leaving 11 bases between them.